The source of this T cell receptor beta chain is a study of shared clonotypes between healthy human individuals. This clone was found once. Antigen unknown. Within Nashville, Tennessee resided all donors, each a Caucasian adult. Whole-study results and caveats: Only blood was sampled, and tissue TCR repertoires likely differ from blood ones.

In replicate PCRs of sorted subsets, approximately 190 ng DNA, approximately 30,000 T cell genomes, was used. The assay was immunoSEQ multiplex PCR, and TCRdb's table has in-frame clones only and misses some. The sample shows 650,000 to 750,000 clones, approximately 79% of them seen only once. Trimming cost V 4 bases and J 1 base; bases outside gene matches: 3. The germline CDR1 and CDR2 sequences are SGHRS and YFSETQ. This CDR3 comprises 14 residues. The sequence was collected from a woman aged 25 to 45 in good health. J is TRBJ2-5 and V is TRBV5-1; 8 nucleotides align to TRBD1. The specimen was memory CD4+ T cells sorted from blood. Regarding subset: CD45RA-negative fraction. CDR3 nucleotide sequence: TGCGCCAGCAGCACGGGACAGGCCCAAGAGACCCAGTACTTC. This codes for CASSTGQAQETQYF. The whole variable domain, remainder taken from reference TRBV5-1 and TRBJ2-5, is KAGVTQTPRYLIKTRGQQVTLSCSPISGHRSVSWYQQTPGQGLQFLFEYFSETQRNKGNFPGRFSGRQFSNSRSEMNVSTLELGDSALYLCASSTGQAQETQYFGPGTRLLVL.